The rows below give T cell receptor beta chains drawn from one sample of a study of PD-1 blockade in mismatch repair-deficient tumors. Assay used: immunoSEQ multiplex PCR; TCRdb lists only in-frame clones, some missing. In the table there are roughly 38,000 clones, over 80% of which are singletons. The sample in question was PBMCs, obtained approximately 9 months after starting pembrolizumab. The origin of the receptors is an adult with mismatch repair-deficient cancer. Both conserved end residues are part of each CDR3. Size is stated for part of the rows, as once, few or many counts, or as a class when the clone is expanded.

V	J	size	CDR3
TRBV7-9	TRBJ1-2	.	CASSPYTAAHGYTF
TRBV7-9	TRBJ1-4	.	CASSLGGVGEKLFF
TRBV18	TRBJ1-1	.	CASSPYRDNTEAFF
TRBV6-1	TRBJ1-5	.	CASSEQGAGYQPQHF
TRBV28	TRBJ1-3	.	CASSLAGTGGNTIYF
TRBV11-2	TRBJ2-7	.	CASSRSGKSYEQYF
TRBV28	TRBJ1-5	.	CASSLYRGGQPQHF
TRBV7-2	TRBJ2-7	few	CASSLVRSGRGSSEQYF
TRBV9	TRBJ1-2	.	CASSVAEGTASGYTF
TRBV2	TRBJ2-1	.	CASSLRLAGDNEQFF
TRBV28	TRBJ2-2	.	CASSVRGLAGGLNTGELFF
TRBV15	TRBJ1-3	.	CATSSLGRANTIYF
TRBV27	TRBJ1-2	.	CASSSLSGPALSYTF
TRBV2	TRBJ1-1	once	CASRRQGYWTEAFF
TRBV15	TRBJ1-5	.	CATGTGNALGNQPQHF
TRBV21-1	TRBJ2-7	.	CASSKGLPGACSYEQYF
TRBV11-2	TRBJ1-2	.	CASSLEEGANYGYTF
TRBV5-1	TRBJ2-5	.	CASSFHRHDQETQYF
TRBV27	TRBJ2-7	.	CASSYSDRVGYEQYF
TRBV18	TRBJ2-1	.	CASSPPRQASYNEQFF
TRBV6-5	TRBJ2-7	few	CASKRGATGEQYF
TRBV12-5	TRBJ1-1	.	CASRRERFEGAHTEAFF
TRBV21-1	TRBJ2-6	.	CASSLRDRASGANVLTF
TRBV7-3	TRBJ1-4	.	CASSLNREATNEKLFF
TRBV6-1	TRBJ1-4	.	CASSVSGEKLFF
TRBV5-1	TRBJ1-3	few	CASRDRVDLSGNTIYF
TRBV28	TRBJ2-5	.	CASSRRTSVQETQYF
TRBV5-1	TRBJ1-2	.	CASSSLTGGTGYTF
TRBV27	TRBJ2-2	once	CASSLGTGTNTGELFF
TRBV15	TRBJ2-3	.	CATSRDQLGTDTQYF
TRBV5-1	TRBJ1-5	once	CASSWDTNQPQHF